This T cell receptor beta chain originates from a study of PD-1 blockade in classical Hodgkin lymphoma. The study, taken as a whole, reports: A reduction in baseline TCR diversity was reportedly seen in newly diagnosed patients relative to healthy donors.

Brentuximab vedotin exposure varied among the patients, all of whom had relapsed after autologous stem cell transplantation. Clones were sequenced by immunoSEQ multiplex PCR, and TCRdb holds only the in-frame ones, with some missing. There are about 94,000 clones in the sample; 89% occur only once, and over 8.5% lies in the top ten. Points on this clone: Its target is not known.

Trimming cost V 0 bases and J 4 bases, with 8 bases left between them. Germline loops: CDR1 SGHRS, CDR2 YFSETQ. This CDR3 contains 14 residues. The sequence was obtained from a human donor with classical Hodgkin lymphoma. Sequencing used peripheral blood mononuclear cells (PBMCs), obtained before the second cycle of nivolumab. This rearrangement joins TRBV5-1 to TRBJ2-1; tentatively, D is TRBD2 (5 bases). The CDR3 nucleotides are TGCGCCAGCAGCTTGGGACCGGGATACAATGAGCAGTTCTTC. Its protein is CASSLGPGYNEQFF.